This passage covers 17 T cell receptor beta chains from one sample sequenced in a study of shared clonotypes between healthy human individuals. Sequencing used immunoSEQ multiplex PCR; TCRdb keeps in-frame clones, though not all of them. The data show approximately 640,000 clones, 90% seen once. The specimen sequenced was memory CD8+ T cells from PBMCs. Sample subset: CD45RO+ cells pooled with CCR7-negative TemRA cells. The receptors come from a man aged 18 to 29 in good health. Some clones in this sample may be carry-over from other donors' samples.

This clone has just one count. The V gene is TRBV19, the J gene TRBJ1-2; D gene ambiguous. Per the germline V gene, CDR1 is LNHDA and CDR2 is SQIVND (reference sequence). Trimming took 6 bases from V and 4 from J, leaving 21 bases between them. The CDR3 runs 16 residues. The CDR3 is CASSYLGGLTSYGYTF. The CDR3 bases are TGTGCCAGTAGCTATCTTGGAGGGCTGACCTCCTATGGCTACACCTTC.

This clone was recorded once. The V and J genes are TRBV29-1 and TRBJ2-7; D remains ambiguous. This CDR3 is 14 amino acids long. The V gene's germline CDR1 is SQVTM and CDR2 ANQGSEA. Trimming removed 3 bases from V and 7 bases from J, with 19 bases in between. CDR3 region: CSVEVPYSIGEQYF. Written as DNA, the CDR3 is TGCAGCGTTGAGGTCCCGTATTCAATAGGAGAGCAGTACTTC.

The chain combines TRBV18 with TRBJ2-3; perhaps TRBD1 as D (6 bases). The CDR3 extends over 14 amino acids. The germline gives CDR1 KGHSH, CDR2 LQKENI. Trimming shortened V by 8 bases and J by 1 base, and 13 bases separated the two germline ends. CDR3 residues: CASQDRKGTDTQYF. The CDR3 DNA reads TGTGCCAGCCAAGACAGGAAGGGCACAGATACGCAGTATTTT.

The sample holds one count of this clone. The CDR3 bases are TGTGCCAGCAGCACTAGCGGGATTCACTCCTACAATGAGCAGTTCTTC. Residues: CASSTSGIHSYNEQFF. The J gene is TRBJ2-1, the V gene TRBV25-1; TRBD2 matches 10 bases. Germline loops: CDR1 MGHDK, CDR2 SYGVNS. The trim removed 6 bases at V and 0 bases at J, leaving 5 bases unmatched. The CDR3 totals 16 residues.

The chain recombines TRBV7-8 with TRBJ2-1; TRBD2 is a possible D gene (6 bases). This CDR3 is 15 amino acids long. The V end was cut by 4 bases, the J end by 6 bases, with 16 bases between. CDR1 and CDR2 (germline): SGHVS, FQNEAQ. CDR3 nucleotide sequence: TGTGCCAGCAGCTACCGGGACTCGCAGTTCAATGAGCAGTTCTTC. Protein product: CASSYRDSQFNEQFF.

The chain joins TRBV28 to TRBJ2-7; D not resolved. V was trimmed by 6 bases and J by 0 bases, leaving 18 bases between them. The CDR3 has 16 amino acids. Germline CDR1 is MDHEN and CDR2 is SYDVKM. The CDR3 region has the DNA TGTGCCAGCAGCTCTTCCCCCCCGGACGGCTCCTACGAGCAGTACTTC. It yields the protein CASSSSPPDGSYEQYF.

This clone has only one observation. The rearrangement uses TRBV15 and TRBJ2-7; maybe TRBD2 (5 bases). There are 16 residues in the CDR3. V dropped 2 bases and J dropped 2 bases, with 16 bases sitting between them. From germline, CDR1 is LNHNV and CDR2 YYDKDF (reference sequence). DNA of the CDR3: TGTGCCACCAGCAGAAACCCCCAGAGGGTACCCTACGAGCAGTACTTC. It yields the protein CATSRNPQRVPYEQYF.

This clone was recorded a few times. This sequence joins TRBV7-9 and TRBJ2-3; D not resolved. The CDR3 extends over 11 amino acids. In germline, CDR1 is SEHNR, CDR2 FQNEAQ (reference sequence). The CDR3 here is CAAAGTDTQYF. CDR3 DNA sequence: TGTGCAGCTGCTGGCACAGATACGCAGTATTTT.

This chain connects TRBV7-9 to TRBJ2-5; D possibly matches TRBD1 or TRBD2 (5 bases each). The closer fit of TRBJ2-7 to the DNA end suggests the J call may be wrong. CDR3 length equals 15 residues. Per the germline V gene, CDR1 is SEHNR and CDR2 is FQNEAQ (reference sequence). This CDR3 reads CASSYAGTDSYEQYF. The CDR3 nucleotides read TGTGCCAGCAGCTACGCCGGGACGGACTCCTACGAGCAGTACTTC.

The chain is built from TRBV28 and TRBJ1-5; D is unresolved. The germline V and J ends were trimmed by 7 bases and 9 bases, with 13 bases remaining between them. The CDR3 runs to 12 residues. The germline CDR1 and CDR2 sequences are MDHEN and SYDVKM. CDR3: CASTLAPGPQHF. The CDR3 DNA is TGTGCCAGCACCCTTGCGCCAGGGCCCCAGCATTTT.

This clone has a single count. V and J are TRBV7-9 and TRBJ2-5; 8 nucleotides line up with TRBD1. Germline V gene lookup returns CDR1 SEHNR and CDR2 FQNEAQ (reference sequence). The CDR3 sequence is 17 residues long. With V trimmed by 6 bases and J by 7 bases, 19 bases remained unmatched. This chain's CDR3 is CASSVGDRLTSKGTQYF. DNA for the CDR3: TGTGCCAGCAGTGTAGGGGACAGGCTCACATCGAAAGGGACCCAGTACTTC.

The chain uses TRBV5-5 and TRBJ2-7; D ambiguous. The germline CDR1 and CDR2 sequences are SGHKS and YYEKEE (reference sequence). This CDR3 comprises 14 residues. Trimming took 0 bases from V and 0 from J, leaving 7 bases between them. The CDR3 nucleotides are TGTGCCAGCAGCTTGGGGTGGGCCTCCTACGAGCAGTACTTC. This encodes CASSLGWASYEQYF. The whole variable domain, filled in from reference TRBV5-5 and TRBJ2-7, reads DAGVTQSPTHLIKTRGQQVTLRCSPISGHKSVSWYQQVLGQGPQFIFQYYEKEERGRGNFPDRFSARQFPNYSSELNVNALLLGDSALYLCASSLGWASYEQYFGPGTRLTVT.

The chain has TRBV4-3 and TRBJ1-5, with TRBD1 matching over 10 bases. Germline values: CDR1 LGHNA, CDR2 YSLEER. The CDR3 length is 16 residues. The trim removed 2 bases at V and 5 bases at J, leaving 6 bases unmatched. CDR3 amino acids: CASSQWRDRGDQPQHF. The CDR3 region has the DNA TGCGCCAGCAGCCAATGGCGGGACAGGGGTGATCAGCCCCAGCATTTT.

The rearrangement joins TRBV4-3 to TRBJ2-7, with TRBD1 matching over 9 bases. Germline trimming cut 0 bases from V and 4 bases from J; bases unmatched to any gene: 7. Germline loops: CDR1 LGHNA, CDR2 YSLEER. CDR3 length: 16 amino acids. The CDR3 DNA is TGCGCCAGCAGCCAAGATAATGGGGACAGGGTGTACGAGCAGTACTTC. This translates into CASSQDNGDRVYEQYF.

As for this clone: This sequence may be a read error, since a much larger clone differs from it by one base. The chain uses TRBV2 and TRBJ2-3; 12 nucleotides agree with TRBD2. Per the germline V gene, CDR1 is SNHLY and CDR2 is FYNNEI. J gave up 1 base and V 4 bases, and 0 bases lay outside the gene matches. The CDR3 runs 15 residues. The CDR3 coding sequence is TGTGCCAGCAGTGGGACTAGCGGGGGCACAGATACGCAGTATTTT. This translates into CASSGTSGGTDTQYF.

This chain joins TRBV27 and TRBJ2-7; 10 bases align to TRBD2. This CDR3 contains 15 residues. Trimming took 4 bases from V and 5 from J; bases not matched to a gene: 8. Germline CDR1 and CDR2: MNHEY and SMNVEV (reference sequence). The CDR3 region is CASSWLASGSNEQYF. In DNA form, the CDR3 reads TGTGCCAGCAGTTGGTTGGCTAGCGGGAGCAACGAGCAGTACTTC.

This chain connects TRBV6-5 to TRBJ2-7; D is perhaps TRBD1 (5 bases). Germline loops: CDR1 MNHEY, CDR2 SVGAGI. Trimming cost V 2 bases and J 0 bases, with 14 bases left between them. CDR3 length: 16 residues. The CDR3 DNA follows: TGTGCCAGCAGTTACCGAGGACACTCGAGCTCCTACGAGCAGTACTTC. Translated, it gives CASSYRGHSSSYEQYF.